This passage covers 26 T cell receptor beta chains from one sample sequenced in a study of early T cells in non-severe SARS-CoV-2 infection (dated by TCRdb to the early 2020s). The library came from 5' RACE. Data came from a NextSeq 500. TCRdb reprocessing: public reads trimmed at Q25 with fastp, clones called with MiXCR, in-frame beta chains kept. CDR3 protein duplicates are merged, each entry listing the most common genes and DNA. The sample table contains 55,000 to 75,000 distinct CDR3 sequences; only one count was recorded for about 12% of them. Of the sample, about 3.9% is held by the ten largest clones. The sample taken for sequencing was whole blood. The receptors here all came from an adult who was a healthcare worker with PCR-confirmed SARS-CoV-2 infection or an uninfected control (not recorded which).

This clonotype was found many times. V is TRBV7-9 and J is TRBJ1-1; the match to TRBD1 covers 9 bases. Germline V gene data show CDR1 as SEHNR and CDR2 as FQNEAQ (reference sequence). The CDR3 is 15 residues long. The junction had 4 bases not matched to a gene; V was cut back by 5 bases and J by 0 bases. CDR3: CASSRGQGMNTEAFF. In nucleotides, the CDR3 is TGTGCCAGCAGCCGGGGACAGGGTATGAACACTGAAGCTTTCTTT.

The CDR3 DNA sequence: TGTGCCAGCTTGACCAGGAACTATGGCTACACCTTC. It is translated as CASLTRNYGYTF. This chain connects TRBV28 to TRBJ1-2; D is unclear. There are 12 residues in the CDR3. Trimming stripped 8 bases from V and 2 bases from J, with 9 bases between. The germline gives CDR1 MDHEN, CDR2 SYDVKM.

The CDR3 loop reads CASSGLAGGLFF. The CDR3 DNA is TGTGCCAGCAGTGGACTAGCGGGTGGGCTGTTTTTT. V is TRBV27 and J is TRBJ2-2; 11 nucleotides match TRBD2. This CDR3 contains 12 residues. The ends lost 5 bases at V and 13 bases at J; junction bases unmatched: 3. The germline CDR1 and CDR2 sequences are MNHEY and SMNVEV (reference sequence).

As concerns this clonotype: This may be a read error: a much more frequent sequence differs by one nucleotide. V is TRBV18 and J is TRBJ1-1, with 11 bases lining up with TRBD1. Looked up from germline, CDR1 is KGHSH and CDR2 is LQKENI. The CDR3 runs to 18 residues. CDR3: CASSPWTGGAGLNTEVFF. CDR3 bases: TGTGCCAGCTCGCCCTGGACAGGGGGCGCGGGTTTGAACACTGAAGTTTTCTTT.

In this sample, this clonotype turned up many times. The chain uses TRBV4-1 and TRBJ1-5; D is unclear. The V and J ends lost 0 bases and 1 base respectively, with 4 bases between them. CDR3 length: 14 amino acids. The germline V gene has CDR1 MGHRA and CDR2 YSYEKL. CDR3 in amino acids: CASSQESSNQPQHF. The CDR3, as DNA: TGCGCCAGCAGCCAAGAGTCGAGCAATCAGCCCCAGCATTTT.

This clonotype was recorded many times. The rearrangement uses TRBV4-2 and TRBJ2-7; D might be TRBD1 or TRBD2, each matching 5 bases. CDR1 is LGHNA, CDR2 YNFKEQ, per germline. The CDR3 length is 15 residues. Trimming took off 1 base at V and 6 bases at J, with 16 bases between the two ends. The CDR3 sequence is CASSQASGPVGEQYF. Here the CDR3 DNA reads TGTGCCAGCAGCCAAGCTTCGGGACCGGTAGGCGAGCAGTACTTC.

There are a few counts of this clonotype. The chain is built from TRBV6-1 and TRBJ1-5; D ambiguous. V gave up 1 base and J gave up 2 bases, with 3 bases separating them. The V gene's germline CDR1 is MNHNS and CDR2 SASEGT. The CDR3 runs to 13 residues. Here the CDR3 reads CASSEGGNQPQHF. CDR3 bases: TGTGCCAGCAGTGAAGGCGGCAATCAGCCCCAGCATTTT.

This clonotype has a count of ten or more. The V and J genes are TRBV20-1 and TRBJ2-1; a possible D gene is TRBD2 (6 bases). There are 13 residues in the CDR3. The germline CDR1 and CDR2 sequences are DFQATT and SNEGSKA (reference sequence). The CDR3 DNA sequence: TGCGGGCCTCGGCGCGGGACCCGCAATGAGCAGTTCTTC. Encoded protein: CGPRRGTRNEQFF.

This clonotype has a handful of counts. This rearrangement joins TRBV20-1 to TRBJ2-3; D may be TRBD1 or TRBD2 (6 bases each). The ends were cut back, 6 bases at V and 6 bases at J, with 19 bases in the middle. CDR1 and CDR2 from the germline V gene are DFQATT and SNEGSKA (reference sequence). The CDR3 has 14 residues. The CDR3 protein is CSARRGVQGDTQYF. The CDR3 nucleotides are TGCAGTGCCAGGAGGGGGGTCCAGGGGGATACGCAGTATTTT.

This clonotype was seen only a few times. This chain links TRBV28 with TRBJ1-5, with 9 positions matching TRBD1. V lost 4 bases, J lost 3 bases, and 4 bases stayed unmatched. CDR3 length: 15 amino acids. The V gene's germline CDR1 is MDHEN and CDR2 SYDVKM. In nucleotides, the CDR3 is TGTGCCAGCAGTTCACAGGGGGCGATCAATCAGCCCCAGCATTTT. Its translation is CASSSQGAINQPQHF.

V is TRBV20-1 and J is TRBJ1-1, with a possible D match to TRBD1 (5 bases). V was trimmed by 0 bases and J by 0 bases, leaving 8 bases between them. The germline CDR1 and CDR2 sequences are DFQATT and SNEGSKA (reference sequence). The CDR3 consists of 14 residues. As DNA, the CDR3 is TGCAGTGCTAGAGATACGACAGTGAACACTGAAGCTTTCTTT. Encoded protein: CSARDTTVNTEAFF.

This clonotype was seen at least ten times. The rearrangement uses TRBV5-4 and TRBJ2-3; 9 nucleotides agree with TRBD1. The length of the CDR3 is 14 residues. Germline CDR1 reads SGHNT; CDR2 reads YYREEE (reference sequence). The J segment lost 6 bases and the V segment lost 4 bases, leaving 6 bases of the junction unmatched. CDR3 amino acids: CASSQQGAADTQYF. CDR3 sequence (DNA): TGTGCCAGCAGCCAACAGGGGGCAGCGGATACGCAGTATTTT.

The sample holds a few counts of this clonotype. V is TRBV9 and J is TRBJ2-5, with 12 bases identical to TRBD1. The V gene's germline CDR1 is SGDLS and CDR2 YYNGEE. This CDR3 has 18 amino acids. Trimming took 3 bases from V and 5 from J; bases not matched to a gene: 14. The CDR3 reads CASSAPWGTGGPQETQYF. The CDR3 DNA reads as TGTGCCAGCAGCGCCCCGTGGGGGACAGGGGGCCCACAGGAGACCCAGTACTTC.

The chain couples TRBV3-1 to TRBJ2-7; the match to TRBD2 covers 11 bases. In germline, CDR1 is LGHDT, CDR2 YNNKEL (reference sequence). The CDR3 has 16 residues. With V trimmed by 4 bases and J by 1 base, 6 bases remained unmatched. In DNA, the CDR3 is TGTGCCAGCAGCCGCCTAGCGGGAGGCTATTCCTACGAGCAGTACTTC. It codes for CASSRLAGGYSYEQYF.

Many counts were recorded for this clonotype. The chain has TRBV28 and TRBJ1-5, with a weak D call TRBD1 (5 bases). V was shortened by 5 bases and J by 8 bases, with 7 bases between the two germline ends. From germline, CDR1 is MDHEN and CDR2 SYDVKM. The CDR3 sequence is 11 residues long. DNA for the CDR3: TGTGCCAGCAGTGGGGGTAAGCCCCAGCATTTT. Amino acids: CASSGGKPQHF.

The sample holds many counts of this clonotype. The gene calls are TRBV18 and TRBJ1-2, with TRBD1 identical over 7 bases. Germline V gene lookup returns CDR1 KGHSH and CDR2 LQKENI. The CDR3 is 15 residues long. V lost 3 bases, J lost 2 bases, and 6 bases stayed unmatched. The CDR3 sequence is CASSPDRDSNYGYTF. The CDR3 nucleotides read TGTGCCAGCTCACCGGACCGGGACAGCAACTATGGCTACACCTTC.

In this sample, this clonotype turned up many times. The chain couples TRBV12-3 or TRBV12-4 to TRBJ1-1, with TRBD1 identical over 7 bases. The CDR3 has 19 amino acids. The V segment lost 5 bases and the J segment 0 bases; nucleotides outside the gene matches: 18. The CDR3 DNA is TGTGCCAGCAGTCCCCCCTCGGGAAGGGGGCTGGTGATGAACACTGAAGCTTTCTTT. It is translated as CASSPPSGRGLVMNTEAFF.

In the case of this clonotype: A single base separates this from a much larger clone, so it may be a read error. This chain connects TRBV6-2 or TRBV6-3 to TRBJ2-7; tentative D call: TRBD2 (5 bases). Trimming removed 3 bases from V and 5 bases from J, with 17 bases in between. CDR1 and CDR2 from the germline V gene are MNHEY and SVGEGT. This CDR3 is built from 15 residues. CDR3 amino acids: CASSYMRVAADEQYF. The CDR3 DNA is TGTGCCAGCAGTTATATGAGGGTTGCTGCCGACGAGCAGTACTTC.

The chain is built from TRBV29-1 and TRBJ2-1, with 9 bases lining up with TRBD2. This CDR3 comprises 15 residues. CDR1 is SQVTM and CDR2 is ANQGSEA in the germline V gene. Unmatched junction bases numbered 7, after V lost 0 bases and J lost 7 bases. The CDR3 loop reads CSVEERGRATNEQFF. DNA for the CDR3: TGCAGCGTTGAAGAGCGCGGGAGGGCCACAAATGAGCAGTTCTTC.

This clonotype was observed at least ten times. This rearrangement joins TRBV7-9 to TRBJ2-7; D gene ambiguous. CDR3 length equals 12 residues. The V and J ends lost 5 bases and 6 bases respectively, with 11 bases between them. Germline values: CDR1 SEHNR, CDR2 FQNEAQ (reference sequence). CDR3 region: CASSPTLREQYF. The CDR3 DNA is TGTGCCAGCAGCCCCACCCTCCGCGAGCAGTACTTC.

This clonotype has ten or more counts. This sequence joins TRBV7-9 and TRBJ2-1; maybe TRBD1 (5 bases). CDR1 is SEHNR and CDR2 is FQNEAQ in the germline V gene (reference sequence). The CDR3 is 11 amino acids. V lost 8 bases and J 5 bases, leaving 7 bases between the germline ends. The CDR3 coding sequence is TGTGCCAGCCAAGGGGACAATGAGCAGTTCTTC. Amino acids: CASQGDNEQFF.

This clonotype has only a few counts. The V and J genes are TRBV9 and TRBJ2-5, with 13 positions matching TRBD2. The CDR3 loop spans 17 amino acids. V shed 4 bases and J 1 base; nucleotides not matched to a gene: 7. Germline-derived CDR1 and CDR2 are SGDLS and YYNGEE. The CDR3 nucleotides are TGTGCCAGCAGCCTAGGGACTAGCGGGACCCTCCAAGAGACCCAGTACTTC. Protein product: CASSLGTSGTLQETQYF.

This clonotype occurred once. CDR3 DNA: TGTGCCAGTAGTTATGGTGCGTTTGGCCCAAATGGCTACACCTTC. Its translation is CASSYGAFGPNGYTF. J is TRBJ1-2 and V is TRBV19; D gene ambiguous. Germline V gives CDR1 LNHDA, CDR2 SQIVND (reference sequence). V dropped 5 bases and J dropped 6 bases, with 19 bases sitting between them. This CDR3 is built from 15 residues.

Note on this clonotype: The conserved phenylalanine or tryptophan is not found at the CDR3 terminus, so this likely reflects a read error. The genes are TRBV19 and TRBJ1-5, with 7 bases that match TRBD1. Per the germline V gene, CDR1 is LNHDA and CDR2 is SQIVND (reference sequence). The ends lost 1 base at V and 4 bases at J; junction bases unmatched: 16. This CDR3 comprises 19 residues. In DNA, the CDR3 is TGTGCCAGTAGTATAGGAGGGACAGTTTTCGTGATGGTTAATCAGCCCCAGCATTCT. Amino acids: CASSIGGTVFVMVNQPQHS.

Of note for this clonotype: The CDR3 does not end in the conserved phenylalanine or tryptophan, so this is likely a read error. CDR3: CASSLEGPPDTQYS. For the CDR3, the DNA is TGTGCCAGCAGCTTGGAAGGACCCCCCGATACGCAGTATTCT. This chain links TRBV5-4 with TRBJ2-3; the D is unclear. In germline, CDR1 is SGHNT, CDR2 YYREEE (reference sequence). Trimming removed 0 bases at V and 6 bases at J, with 11 bases between. The CDR3 extends over 14 amino acids.

V gene TRBV5-6 combines with J gene TRBJ2-3, with TRBD2 matching 8 bases. V dropped 1 base and J dropped 3; count of bases not matched to a gene: 4. CDR3 length: 15 residues. Germline assignment: CDR1 SGHDT and CDR2 YYEEEE. CDR3 region: CASSLFSGSTDTQYF. The DNA for the CDR3 is TGTGCCAGCAGCTTGTTCAGCGGGAGTACAGATACGCAGTATTTT.